The clone carrying this T cell receptor beta chain was observed a handful of times. What it binds is not known. The sample comes from a study of identical twins. Study outcomes and limitations: Analyses of zero insertions could be partly confounded by invariant MAIT and iNKT cells.

MiXCR was run by TCRdb on the 5' RACE reads, yielding one entry per CDR3 protein. The data hold under 500,000 distinct CDR3 sequences, with approximately 14% observed a single time. The sample was also linked to a second study, of yellow fever vaccine responses in identical twins.

This TCR came from a woman aged 18-30 years in good health. What was sequenced was CD4+ T cells sorted from blood.

CDR3 in DNA: TGCGCCAGCAGCACGACAACAGGGGGACACGAGCAGTACTTC. The encoded protein is CASSTTTGGHEQYF. The V gene is TRBV5-1, the J gene TRBJ2-7; 8 positions match TRBD1. The CDR3 covers 14 residues. The V gene's germline CDR1 is SGHRS and CDR2 YFSETQ. The junction had 8 bases not matched to a gene; V was cut back by 4 bases and J by 5 bases. The variable domain in full, completed from reference TRBV5-1 and TRBJ2-7, reads KAGVTQTPRYLIKTRGQQVTLSCSPISGHRSVSWYQQTPGQGLQFLFEYFSETQRNKGNFPGRFSGRQFSNSRSEMNVSTLELGDSALYLCASSTTTGGHEQYFGPGTRLTVT.